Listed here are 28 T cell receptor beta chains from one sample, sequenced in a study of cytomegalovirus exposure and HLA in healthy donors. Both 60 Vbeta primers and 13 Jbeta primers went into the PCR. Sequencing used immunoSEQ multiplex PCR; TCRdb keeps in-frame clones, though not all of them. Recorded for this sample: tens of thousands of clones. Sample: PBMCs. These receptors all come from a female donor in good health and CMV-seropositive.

The CDR3 bases are TGTGCCAGCAGTTACCCCAACAGGAACAATGAGCAGTTCTTC. Protein sequence: CASSYPNRNNEQFF. V gene TRBV6-5 combines with J gene TRBJ2-1; D may be TRBD1 (5 bases). CDR1 is MNHEY and CDR2 is SVGAGI in the germline V gene. The CDR3 sequence is 14 residues long. The V end lost 2 bases, the J end lost 5 bases, and 10 bases lay between the germline ends.

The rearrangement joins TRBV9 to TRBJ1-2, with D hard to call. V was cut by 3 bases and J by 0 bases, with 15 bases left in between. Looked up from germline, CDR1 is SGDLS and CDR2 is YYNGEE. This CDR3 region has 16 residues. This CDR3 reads CASSAPLRASNYGYTF. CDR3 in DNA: TGTGCCAGCAGCGCCCCTCTTAGAGCGTCTAACTATGGCTACACCTTC.

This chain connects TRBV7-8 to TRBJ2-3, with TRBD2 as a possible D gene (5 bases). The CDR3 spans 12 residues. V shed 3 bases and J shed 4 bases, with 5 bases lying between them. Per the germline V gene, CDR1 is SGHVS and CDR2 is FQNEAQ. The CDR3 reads CASSFGADTQYF. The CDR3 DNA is TGTGCCAGCAGCTTCGGGGCAGATACGCAGTATTTT.

DNA for the CDR3: TGCGCCAGCAGCCAAGCAACTAGCGGGAGGAACCTCTACGAGCAGTACTTC. Encoded protein: CASSQATSGRNLYEQYF. The rearrangement joins TRBV4-1 to TRBJ2-7, with TRBD2 identical over 12 bases. This CDR3 comprises 17 residues. The J segment lost 3 bases and the V segment lost 1 base, leaving 7 bases of the junction unmatched. In germline, CDR1 is MGHRA, CDR2 YSYEKL.

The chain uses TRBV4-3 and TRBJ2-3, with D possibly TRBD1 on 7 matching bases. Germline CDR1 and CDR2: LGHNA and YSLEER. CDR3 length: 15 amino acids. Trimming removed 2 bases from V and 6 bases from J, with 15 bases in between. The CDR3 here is CASSQSGQEGDTQYF. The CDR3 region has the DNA TGCGCCAGCAGCCAATCCGGACAGGAGGGTGATACGCAGTATTTT.

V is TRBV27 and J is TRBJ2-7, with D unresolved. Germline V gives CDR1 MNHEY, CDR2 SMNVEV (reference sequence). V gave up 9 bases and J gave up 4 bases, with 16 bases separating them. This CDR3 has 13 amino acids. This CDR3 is CASGPDPLYEQYF. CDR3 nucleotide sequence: TGTGCCAGTGGGCCTGACCCCCTGTACGAGCAGTACTTC.

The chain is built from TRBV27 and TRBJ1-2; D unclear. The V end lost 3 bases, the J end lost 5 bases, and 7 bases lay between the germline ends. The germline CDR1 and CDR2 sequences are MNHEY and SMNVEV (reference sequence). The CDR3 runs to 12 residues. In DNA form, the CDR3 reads TGTGCCAGCAGTTTCGCCGGTTATGGCTACACCTTC. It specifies CASSFAGYGYTF.

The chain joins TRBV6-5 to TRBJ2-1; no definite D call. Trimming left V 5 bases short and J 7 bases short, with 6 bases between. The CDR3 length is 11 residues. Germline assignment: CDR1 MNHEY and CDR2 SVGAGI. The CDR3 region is CASSTRNEQFF. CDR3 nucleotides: TGTGCCAGCAGTACGAGGAATGAGCAGTTCTTC.

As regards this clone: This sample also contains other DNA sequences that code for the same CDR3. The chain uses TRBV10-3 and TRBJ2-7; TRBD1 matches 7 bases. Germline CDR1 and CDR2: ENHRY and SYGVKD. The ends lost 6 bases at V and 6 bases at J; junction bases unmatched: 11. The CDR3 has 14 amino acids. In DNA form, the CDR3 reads TGTGCCATCAGGTTATCCGACAGGGTAAGCGAGCAGTACTTC. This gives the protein CAIRLSDRVSEQYF.

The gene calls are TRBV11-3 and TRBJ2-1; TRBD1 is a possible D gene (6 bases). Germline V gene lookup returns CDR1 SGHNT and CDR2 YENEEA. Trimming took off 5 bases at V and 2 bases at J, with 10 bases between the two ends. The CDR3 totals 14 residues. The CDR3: CASSPTGAYNEQFF. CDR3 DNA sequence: TGTGCCAGCAGCCCGACAGGCGCCTACAATGAGCAGTTCTTC.

The CDR3 loop reads CASSGEQGYQPQHF. The CDR3 DNA is TGTGCCAGCAGTGGGGAACAGGGGTATCAGCCCCAGCATTTT. The chain has TRBV2 and TRBJ1-5, with 7 bases that match TRBD1. Losses at the gene ends were 4 bases for V and 5 bases for J; bases not matched to a gene: 5. CDR1 and CDR2 from the germline V gene are SNHLY and FYNNEI. The CDR3 length is 14 residues.

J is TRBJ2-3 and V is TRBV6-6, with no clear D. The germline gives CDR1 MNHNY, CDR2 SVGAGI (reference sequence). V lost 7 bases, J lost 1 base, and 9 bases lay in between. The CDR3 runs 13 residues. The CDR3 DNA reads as TGTGCCAGCATCGCGGCCGGCACAGATACGCAGTATTTT. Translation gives CASIAAGTDTQYF.

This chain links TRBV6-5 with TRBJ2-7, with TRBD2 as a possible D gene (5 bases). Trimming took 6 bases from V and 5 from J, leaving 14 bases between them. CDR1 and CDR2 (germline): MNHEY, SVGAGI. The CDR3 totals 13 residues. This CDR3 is CASRPTRRNEQYF. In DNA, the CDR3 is TGTGCCAGCAGGCCTACTAGAAGGAACGAGCAGTACTTC.

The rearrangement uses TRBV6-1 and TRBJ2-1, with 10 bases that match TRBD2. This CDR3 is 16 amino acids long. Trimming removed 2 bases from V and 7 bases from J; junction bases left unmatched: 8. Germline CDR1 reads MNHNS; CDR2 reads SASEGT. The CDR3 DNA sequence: TGTGCCAGCAGTGAACGGCTAGCGGGAGCGGAAAATGAGCAGTTCTTC. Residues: CASSERLAGAENEQFF.

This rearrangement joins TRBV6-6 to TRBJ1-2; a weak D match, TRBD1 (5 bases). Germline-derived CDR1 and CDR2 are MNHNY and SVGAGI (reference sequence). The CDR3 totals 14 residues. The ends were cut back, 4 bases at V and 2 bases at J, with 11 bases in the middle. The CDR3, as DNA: TGTGCCAGCAGTTCCCAGACAGCGAACTATGGCTACACCTTC. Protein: CASSSQTANYGYTF.

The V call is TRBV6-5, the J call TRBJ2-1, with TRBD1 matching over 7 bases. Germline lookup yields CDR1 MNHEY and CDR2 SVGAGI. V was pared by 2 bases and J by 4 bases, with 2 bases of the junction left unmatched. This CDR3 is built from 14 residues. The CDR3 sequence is CASSYGDSYNEQFF. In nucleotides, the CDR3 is TGTGCCAGCAGTTACGGGGACAGTTACAATGAGCAGTTCTTC.

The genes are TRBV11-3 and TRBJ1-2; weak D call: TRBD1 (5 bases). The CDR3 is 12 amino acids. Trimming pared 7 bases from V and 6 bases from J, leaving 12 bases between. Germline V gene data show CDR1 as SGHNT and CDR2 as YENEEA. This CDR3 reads CASTFGGDGYTF. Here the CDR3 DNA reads TGTGCCAGCACCTTTGGGGGGGATGGCTACACCTTC.

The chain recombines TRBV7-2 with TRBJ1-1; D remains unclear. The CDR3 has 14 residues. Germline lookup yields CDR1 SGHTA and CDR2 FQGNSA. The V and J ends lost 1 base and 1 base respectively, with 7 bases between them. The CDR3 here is CASSLGPGNTEAFF. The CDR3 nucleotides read TGTGCCAGCAGCTTAGGACCAGGGAACACTGAAGCTTTCTTT.

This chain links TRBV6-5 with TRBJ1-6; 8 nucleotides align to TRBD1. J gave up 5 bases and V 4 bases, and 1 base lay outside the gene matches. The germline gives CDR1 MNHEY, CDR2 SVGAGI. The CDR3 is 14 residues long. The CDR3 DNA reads TGTGCCAGCAGTTGGGACAGGAATAATTCACCCCTCCACTTT. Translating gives CASSWDRNNSPLHF.

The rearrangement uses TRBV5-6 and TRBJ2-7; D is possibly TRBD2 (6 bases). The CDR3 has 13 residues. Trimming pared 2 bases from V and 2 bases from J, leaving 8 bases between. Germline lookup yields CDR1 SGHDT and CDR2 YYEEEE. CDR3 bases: TGTGCCAGCAGCTTAAAGCGGGCCTACGAGCAGTACTTC. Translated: CASSLKRAYEQYF.

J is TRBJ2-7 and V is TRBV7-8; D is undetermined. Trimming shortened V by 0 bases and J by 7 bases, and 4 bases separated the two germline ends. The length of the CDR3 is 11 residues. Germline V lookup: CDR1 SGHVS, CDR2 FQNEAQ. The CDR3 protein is CASSLATEQYF. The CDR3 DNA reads TGTGCCAGCAGCTTAGCTACAGAGCAGTACTTC.

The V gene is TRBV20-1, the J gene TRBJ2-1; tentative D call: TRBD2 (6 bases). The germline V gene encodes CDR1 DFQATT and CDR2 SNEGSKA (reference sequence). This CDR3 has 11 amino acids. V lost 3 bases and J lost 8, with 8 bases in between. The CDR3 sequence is CSASRRDEQFF. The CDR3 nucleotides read TGCAGTGCTAGTAGGAGGGATGAGCAGTTCTTC.

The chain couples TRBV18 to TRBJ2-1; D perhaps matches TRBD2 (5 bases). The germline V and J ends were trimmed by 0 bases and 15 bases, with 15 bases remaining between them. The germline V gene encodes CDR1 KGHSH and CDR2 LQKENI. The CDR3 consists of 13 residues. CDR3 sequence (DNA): TGTGCCAGCTCACCACCCATCCGGGATAAGGGGTTCTTC. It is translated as CASSPPIRDKGFF.

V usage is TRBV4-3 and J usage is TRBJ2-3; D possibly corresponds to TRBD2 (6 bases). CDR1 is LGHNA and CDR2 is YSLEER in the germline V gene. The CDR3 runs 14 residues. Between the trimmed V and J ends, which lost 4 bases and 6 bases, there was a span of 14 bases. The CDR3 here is CASSLIGTSDTQYF. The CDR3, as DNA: TGCGCCAGCAGCCTAATAGGGACTTCGGATACGCAGTATTTT.

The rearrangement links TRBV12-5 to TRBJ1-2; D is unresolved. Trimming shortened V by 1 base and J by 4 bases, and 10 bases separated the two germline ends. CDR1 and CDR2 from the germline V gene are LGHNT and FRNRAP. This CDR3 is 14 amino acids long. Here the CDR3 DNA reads TGTGCTAGTGGTTTGGGTCTGGGGAGCTATGGCTACACCTTC. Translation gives CASGLGLGSYGYTF.

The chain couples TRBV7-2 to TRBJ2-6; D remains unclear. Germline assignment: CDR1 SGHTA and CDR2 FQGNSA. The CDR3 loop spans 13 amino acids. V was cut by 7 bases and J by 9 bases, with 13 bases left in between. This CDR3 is CASTPTMGNVLTF. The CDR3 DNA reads TGTGCCAGCACCCCCACTATGGGCAACGTCCTGACTTTC.

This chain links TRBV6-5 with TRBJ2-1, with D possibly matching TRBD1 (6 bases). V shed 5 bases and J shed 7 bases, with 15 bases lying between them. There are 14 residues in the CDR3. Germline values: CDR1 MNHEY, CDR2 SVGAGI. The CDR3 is CASSQDRGNNEQFF. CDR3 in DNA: TGTGCCAGCAGTCAGGACAGAGGGAATAATGAGCAGTTCTTC.

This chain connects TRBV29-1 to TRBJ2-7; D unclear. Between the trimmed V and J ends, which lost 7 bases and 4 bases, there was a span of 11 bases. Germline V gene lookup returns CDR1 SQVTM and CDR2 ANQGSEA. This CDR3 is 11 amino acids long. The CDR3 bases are TGCAGCGCCGTCACAGCTTACGAGCAGTACTTC. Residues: CSAVTAYEQYF.